Listed below are T cell receptor beta chains from one sample, sequenced in a study of blood T cell repertoires in COVID-19. TCRdb's copy holds only in-frame clones and misses some; the assay was immunoSEQ multiplex PCR. The repertoire holds 250,000 to 400,000 clones, with about nine tenths as singletons. Input material: peripheral blood. These receptor sequences come from a woman in her thirties with COVID-19, enrolled during active disease. Both conserved end residues are part of each CDR3. A D gene is named only where the DNA matches it firmly. Size tells how often a clone was seen (once, few, many) or the class of an expanded clone, and some rows leave it out.

>-|TRBV27|16|-|TRBJ1-6
CASSLKGMVGNSPLHF
TGTGCCAGCAGTTTAAAGGGGATGGTGGGTAATTCACCCCTCCACTTT
>many|TRBV19|18|TRBD1|TRBJ1-5
CASSPAPQQGAGNQPQHF
TGTGCCAGTAGTCCCGCACCTCAACAGGGGGCAGGCAATCAGCCCCAGCATTTT
>-|TRBV19|16|TRBD1|TRBJ1-1
CASSIPAGQGAPEAFF
TGTGCCAGTAGTATACCTGCCGGGCAGGGGGCCCCTGAAGCTTTCTTT
>-|TRBV6-2/TRBV6-3|17|TRBD1|TRBJ1-2
CASSSLGQGLVRYGYTF
TGTGCCAGCAGTTCCCTCGGACAGGGCCTGGTTCGTTATGGCTACACCTTC
>-|TRBV2|12|-|TRBJ2-7
CASTAREREQYF
TGTGCCAGCACCGCAAGAGAACGAGAGCAGTACTTC
>-|TRBV28|14|-|TRBJ2-7
CASTTPDRMYEQYF
TGTGCCAGCACGACACCGGACAGAATGTACGAGCAGTACTTC
>-|TRBV7-9|15|TRBD1|TRBJ1-1
CASSSRDRGRTEAFF
TGTGCCAGCAGCTCAAGGGACAGGGGGCGCACTGAAGCTTTCTTT
>-|TRBV11-2|16|TRBD2|TRBJ2-7
CASSLAASGNSYEQYF
TGTGCCAGCAGCTTAGCGGCTAGCGGGAACTCCTACGAGCAGTACTTC
>-|TRBV4-1|13|-|TRBJ2-7
CASSQFPTYEQYF
TGCGCCAGCAGCCAGTTTCCTACCTACGAGCAGTACTTC
>-|TRBV15|15|TRBD1|TRBJ2-1
CATSRETGVSNEQFF
TGTGCCACCAGCAGAGAGACAGGGGTTAGCAATGAGCAGTTCTTC
>-|TRBV5-4|16|TRBD1|TRBJ2-7
CASSTTAAGGIDEQYF
TGTGCCAGCAGCACGACCGCCGCAGGGGGCATCGACGAGCAGTACTTC
>many|TRBV2|14|-|TRBJ1-4
CASSNRDTNEKLFF
TGTGCCAGCAGTAACAGGGACACTAATGAAAAACTGTTTTTT
>-|TRBV7-2|16|-|TRBJ1-5
CASSLAEGGVRQPQHF
TGTGCCAGCAGCTTAGCAGAAGGGGGGGTGCGTCAGCCCCAGCATTTT
>-|TRBV5-4|16|TRBD1|TRBJ1-2
CASSLDRTGGRYGYTF
TGTGCCAGCAGCTTAGATAGGACAGGGGGCCGCTATGGCTACACCTTC
>-|TRBV30|13|-|TRBJ2-3
CAWSYVSTDTQYF
TGTGCCTGGAGTTATGTAAGCACAGATACGCAGTATTTT
>-|TRBV12-5|12|-|TRBJ1-5
CASCQGNQPQHF
TGTGCTAGTTGCCAGGGCAATCAGCCCCAGCATTTT
>-|TRBV2|17|TRBD1|TRBJ1-3
CASSPGQSINSGNTIYF
TGTGCCAGCAGCCCGGGACAGAGTATTAACTCTGGAAACACCATATATTTT
>-|TRBV6-2/TRBV6-3|18|-|TRBJ2-7
CASSPGSYKPRRTYEQYF
TGTGCCAGCAGCCCCGGGTCATACAAACCTAGACGGACCTACGAGCAGTACTTC
>few|TRBV10-3|14|-|TRBJ2-1
CAISEETTTSEQFF
TGTGCCATCAGTGAAGAGACTACCACCAGTGAGCAGTTCTTC
>-|TRBV30|15|TRBD1|TRBJ1-1
CAWSGQGPEHTEAFF
TGTGCCTGGAGTGGACAGGGACCAGAACACACTGAAGCTTTCTTT
>-|TRBV24-1|15|-|TRBJ2-1
CATSDFRGRGNEQFF
TGTGCCACCAGTGATTTCCGCGGTCGGGGCAATGAGCAGTTCTTC
>-|TRBV7-8|15|-|TRBJ2-1
CASTYSQGTHNEQFF
TGTGCCAGCACCTATTCACAAGGGACTCACAATGAGCAGTTCTTC
>-|TRBV20-1|10|-|TRBJ2-1
CSATLNEQFF
TGCAGTGCCACCCTAAATGAGCAGTTCTTC
>-|TRBV4-1|19|TRBD2|TRBJ2-3
CASSHELDLAGEETDTQYF
TGCGCCAGCAGCCACGAGTTGGATCTAGCGGGAGAAGAAACAGATACGCAGTATTTT
>-|TRBV5-6|16|-|TRBJ2-1
CASSSLQWTNRHEQFF
TGTGCCAGCAGCTCCCTCCAATGGACAAATAGACATGAGCAGTTCTTC
>-|TRBV9|14|-|TRBJ1-2
CASSSTTGSYGYTF
TGTGCCAGCAGCTCAACAACAGGGAGTTATGGCTACACCTTC
>-|TRBV5-8|16|TRBD1|TRBJ2-7
CASSPYGGRGHHEQYF
TGTGCCAGCAGCCCCTACGGCGGCAGGGGGCACCACGAGCAGTACTTC
>-|TRBV3-1/TRBV3-2|14|TRBD1|TRBJ2-7
CASSLRDRGSEQYF
TGTGCCAGCAGCCTCCGGGACAGGGGGAGTGAGCAGTACTTC
>-|TRBV7-9|16|TRBD2|TRBJ2-2
CASSVELAGVTGELFF
TGTGCCAGCAGCGTGGAATTAGCGGGGGTAACCGGGGAGCTGTTTTTT
>-|TRBV18|14|-|TRBJ2-1
CASSASGSYNEQFF
TGTGCCAGCTCTGCCTCCGGCTCCTACAATGAGCAGTTCTTC
>once|TRBV5-1|14|-|TRBJ1-5
CASSLASGNQPQHF
TGCGCCAGCAGCTTGGCCTCGGGCAATCAGCCCCAGCATTTT
>-|TRBV12-5|15|-|TRBJ1-4
CASGLVRGGNEKLFF
TGTGCTAGTGGTTTGGTCAGGGGTGGTAATGAAAAACTGTTTTTT
>-|TRBV19|16|TRBD1|TRBJ1-2
CASTFGQGAFRYGYTF
TGTGCCAGTACGTTCGGACAGGGTGCTTTTCGCTATGGCTACACCTTC
>-|TRBV10-3|13|-|TRBJ2-7
CAITSHGTYEQYF
TGTGCCATCACGTCACATGGGACTTACGAGCAGTACTTC
>-|TRBV4-2|14|TRBD1|TRBJ2-7
CASSQASTGAEQYF
TGTGCCAGCAGCCAGGCGTCAACAGGGGCCGAGCAGTACTTC
>-|TRBV11-2|15|-|TRBJ2-7
CASSLSPGVIYEQYF
TGTGCCAGCAGCTTATCGCCAGGGGTCATCTACGAGCAGTACTTC
>-|TRBV9|13|-|TRBJ1-2
CASSVDRQDGYTF
TGTGCCAGCAGCGTAGATAGGCAGGATGGCTACACCTTC
>-|TRBV6-5|15|-|TRBJ1-1
CASRPYSSGNTEAFF
TGTGCCAGCAGGCCATACTCGTCGGGAAACACTGAAGCTTTCTTT
>-|TRBV12-3/TRBV12-4|11|-|TRBJ2-1
CATHGRNEQFF
TGTGCCACCCACGGTCGAAATGAGCAGTTCTTC
>-|TRBV2|14|-|TRBJ1-4
CASRLTGFNEKLFF
TGTGCCAGCAGATTGACGGGGTTTAATGAAAAACTGTTTTTT
>-|TRBV12-3/TRBV12-4|13|TRBD1|TRBJ1-1
CASSDRGSTEAFF
TGTGCCAGCAGCGACAGGGGGTCCACTGAAGCTTTCTTT
>few|TRBV7-9|13|-|TRBJ1-2
CASSPRGYYGYTF
TGTGCCAGCAGCCCTAGGGGCTACTATGGCTACACCTTC
>once|TRBV10-3|15|-|TRBJ1-4
CAISELAGDSEKLFF
TGTGCCATCAGTGAGTTAGCGGGGGACTCTGAAAAACTGTTTTTT
>-|TRBV28|14|-|TRBJ1-2
CASSSGLKNYGYTF
TGTGCCAGCAGTTCCGGACTGAAAAACTATGGCTACACCTTC
>-|TRBV5-4|15|TRBD1|TRBJ2-7
CASSKPGQARYEQYF
TGTGCCAGCAGCAAACCGGGACAGGCTCGCTACGAGCAGTACTTC
>-|TRBV29-1|13|-|TRBJ1-5
CSVEDGSNQPQHF
TGCAGCGTTGAAGACGGTAGCAATCAGCCCCAGCATTTT
>-|TRBV2|14|TRBD1|TRBJ1-4
CASRMGQGSEKLFF
TGTGCCAGCAGGATGGGACAGGGTAGTGAAAAACTGTTTTTT
>-|TRBV19|17|TRBD1|TRBJ1-1
CASSQFGTGNLNTEAFF
TGTGCCAGTAGTCAATTCGGGACAGGGAACTTGAACACTGAAGCTTTCTTT
>-|TRBV3-1/TRBV3-2|14|-|TRBJ1-5
CASSRNGQYQPQHF
TGTGCCAGCAGCCGTAACGGACAATATCAGCCCCAGCATTTT
>-|TRBV11-3|15|TRBD1|TRBJ2-1
CASSSGQGARNEQFF
TGTGCCAGCAGCTCGGGACAGGGGGCTAGGAATGAGCAGTTCTTC
>-|TRBV7-3|16|-|TRBJ2-1
CASSQEGRGLAKKQFF
TGTGCCAGCAGCCAAGAGGGTAGGGGGCTAGCGAAGAAGCAGTTCTTC